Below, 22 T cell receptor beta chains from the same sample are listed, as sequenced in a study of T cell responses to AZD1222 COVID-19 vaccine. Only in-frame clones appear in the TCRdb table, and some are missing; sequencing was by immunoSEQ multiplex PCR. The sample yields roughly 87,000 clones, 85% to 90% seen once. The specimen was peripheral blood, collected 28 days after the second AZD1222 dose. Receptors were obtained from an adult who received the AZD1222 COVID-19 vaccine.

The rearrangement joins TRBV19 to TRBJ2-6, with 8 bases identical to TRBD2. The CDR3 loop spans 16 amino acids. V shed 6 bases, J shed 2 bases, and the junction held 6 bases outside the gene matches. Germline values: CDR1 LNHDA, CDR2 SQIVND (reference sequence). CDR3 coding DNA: TGTGCCAGTAGCCCCGGGGGGGAAGCTGGGGCCAACGTCCTGACTTTC. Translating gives CASSPGGEAGANVLTF.

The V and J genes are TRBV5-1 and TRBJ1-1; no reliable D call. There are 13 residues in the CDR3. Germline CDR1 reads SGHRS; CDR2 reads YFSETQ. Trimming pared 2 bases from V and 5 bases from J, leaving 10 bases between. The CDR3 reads CASSFGQITEAFF. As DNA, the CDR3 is TGCGCCAGCAGCTTTGGTCAGATTACTGAAGCTTTCTTT.

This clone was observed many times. The CDR3 spells CASSRLAGGIETQYF. The CDR3 DNA reads as TGTGCCAGCAGTAGACTAGCGGGAGGAATTGAGACCCAGTACTTC. The chain recombines TRBV6-4 with TRBJ2-5; 13 bases fit TRBD2. V was clipped by 5 bases and J by 5 bases; unmatched bases: 5. This CDR3 region has 15 residues. The germline V gene has CDR1 MRHNA and CDR2 SNTAGT.

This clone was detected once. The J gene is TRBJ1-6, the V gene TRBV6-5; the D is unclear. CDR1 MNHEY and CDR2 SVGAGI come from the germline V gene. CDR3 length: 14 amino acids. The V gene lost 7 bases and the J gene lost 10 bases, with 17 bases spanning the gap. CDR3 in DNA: TGTGCCAGCACCCGAGTGGGCCCTAGATCACCCCTCCACTTT. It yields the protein CASTRVGPRSPLHF.

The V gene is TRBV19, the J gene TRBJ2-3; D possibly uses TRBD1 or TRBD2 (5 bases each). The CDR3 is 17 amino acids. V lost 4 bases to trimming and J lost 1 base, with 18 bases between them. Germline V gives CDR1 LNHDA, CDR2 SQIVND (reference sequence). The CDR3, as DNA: TGTGCCAGTAGTAAAGGGTCGGGGCCTCGTCGCACAGATACGCAGTATTTT. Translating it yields CASSKGSGPRRTDTQYF.

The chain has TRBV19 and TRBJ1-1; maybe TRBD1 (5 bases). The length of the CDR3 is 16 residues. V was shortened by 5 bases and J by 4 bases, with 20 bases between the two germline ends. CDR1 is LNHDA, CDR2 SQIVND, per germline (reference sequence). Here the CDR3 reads CASSFPGHARGTEAFF. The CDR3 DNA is TGTGCCAGTAGTTTCCCAGGGCACGCCCGGGGCACTGAAGCTTTCTTT.

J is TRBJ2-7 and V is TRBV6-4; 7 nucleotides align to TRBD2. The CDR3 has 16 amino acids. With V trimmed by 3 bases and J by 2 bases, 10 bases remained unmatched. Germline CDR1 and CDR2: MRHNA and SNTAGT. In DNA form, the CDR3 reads TGTGCCAGCAGTGATTTGGCGGGAGCAAGGCCCTACGAGCAGTACTTC. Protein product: CASSDLAGARPYEQYF.

The CDR3 sequence: CASSLGGIRTEAFF. The CDR3 region has the DNA TGTGCCAGCAGTCTTGGGGGGATCAGAACTGAAGCTTTCTTT. The chain is built from TRBV6-5 and TRBJ1-1, with TRBD1 as a possible D gene (5 bases). Deletions cut 5 bases from V and 5 bases from J, with 15 bases between. The CDR3 is 14 amino acids. The germline V gene encodes CDR1 MNHEY and CDR2 SVGAGI.

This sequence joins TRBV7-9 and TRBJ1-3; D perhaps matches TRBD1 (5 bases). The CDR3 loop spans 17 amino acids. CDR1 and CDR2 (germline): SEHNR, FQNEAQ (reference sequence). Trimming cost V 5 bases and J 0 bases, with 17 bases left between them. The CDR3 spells CASSPLLGPFSGNTIYF. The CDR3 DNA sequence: TGTGCCAGCAGCCCGCTATTGGGGCCTTTCTCTGGAAACACCATATATTTT.

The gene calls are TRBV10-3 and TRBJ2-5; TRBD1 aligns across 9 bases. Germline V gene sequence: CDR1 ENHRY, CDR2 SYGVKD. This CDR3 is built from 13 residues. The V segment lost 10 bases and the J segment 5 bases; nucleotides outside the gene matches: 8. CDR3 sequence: CASAGTGQETQYF. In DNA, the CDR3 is TGTGCCAGCGCAGGGACAGGGCAGGAGACCCAGTACTTC.

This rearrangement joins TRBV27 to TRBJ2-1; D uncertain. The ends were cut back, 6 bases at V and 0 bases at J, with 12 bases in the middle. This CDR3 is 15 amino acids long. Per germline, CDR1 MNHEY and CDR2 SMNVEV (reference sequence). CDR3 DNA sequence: TGTGCCAGCAGATCACTACTTAGCTCCTACAATGAGCAGTTCTTC. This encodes CASRSLLSSYNEQFF.

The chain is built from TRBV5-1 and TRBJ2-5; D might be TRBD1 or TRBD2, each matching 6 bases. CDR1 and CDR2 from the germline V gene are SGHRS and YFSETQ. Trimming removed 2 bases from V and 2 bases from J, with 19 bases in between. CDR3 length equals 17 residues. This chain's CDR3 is CASSLLGGGRQQETQYF. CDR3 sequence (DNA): TGCGCCAGCAGCTTATTAGGAGGGGGGAGACAACAAGAGACCCAGTACTTC.

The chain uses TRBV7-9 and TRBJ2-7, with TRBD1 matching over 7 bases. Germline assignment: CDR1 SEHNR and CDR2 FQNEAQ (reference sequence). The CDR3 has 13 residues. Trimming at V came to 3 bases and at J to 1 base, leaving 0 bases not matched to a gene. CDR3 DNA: TGTGCCAGCAGCTTGGACAGGTCCTACGAGCAGTACTTC. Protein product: CASSLDRSYEQYF. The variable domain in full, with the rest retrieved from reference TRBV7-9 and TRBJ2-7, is DTGVSQNPRHKITKRGQNVTFRCDPISEHNRLYWYRQTLGQGPEFLTYFQNEAQLEKSRLLSDRFSAERPKGSFSTLEIQRTEQGDSAMYLCASSLDRSYEQYFGPGTRLTVT.

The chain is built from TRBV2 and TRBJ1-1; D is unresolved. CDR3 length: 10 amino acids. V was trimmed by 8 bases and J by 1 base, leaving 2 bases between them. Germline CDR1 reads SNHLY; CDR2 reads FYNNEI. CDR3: CASGNTEAFF. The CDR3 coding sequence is TGTGCCAGCGGGAACACTGAAGCTTTCTTT.

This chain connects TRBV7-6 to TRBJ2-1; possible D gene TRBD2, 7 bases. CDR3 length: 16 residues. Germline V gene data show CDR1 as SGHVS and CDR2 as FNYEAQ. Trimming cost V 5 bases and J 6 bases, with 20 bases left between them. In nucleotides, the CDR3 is TGTGCCAGCAGCGGAATCCTGGGCGGGGGCCTCAATGAGCAGTTCTTC. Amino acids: CASSGILGGGLNEQFF.

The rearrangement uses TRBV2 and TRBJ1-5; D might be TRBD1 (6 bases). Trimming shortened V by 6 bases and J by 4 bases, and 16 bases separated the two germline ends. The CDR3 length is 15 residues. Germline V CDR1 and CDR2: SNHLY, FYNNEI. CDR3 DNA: TGTGCCAGCAGGGGGACACGGGGAAGTAATCAGCCCCAGCATTTT. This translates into CASRGTRGSNQPQHF.

The CDR3 region has the DNA TGCGCCAGCAGTGAGTCGGACAGCCTTACAACTAATGAAAAACTGTTTTTT. Encoded protein: CASSESDSLTTNEKLFF. The rearrangement joins TRBV10-2 to TRBJ1-4; D may be TRBD1 (6 bases). This CDR3 has 17 residues. V lost 0 bases to trimming and J lost 0 bases, with 11 bases between them. Germline V CDR1 and CDR2: WSHSY, SAAADI.

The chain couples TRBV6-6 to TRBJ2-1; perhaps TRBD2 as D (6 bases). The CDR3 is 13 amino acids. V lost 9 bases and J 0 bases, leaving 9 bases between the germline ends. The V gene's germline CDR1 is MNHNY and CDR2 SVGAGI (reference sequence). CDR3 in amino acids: CASCGNSYNEQFF. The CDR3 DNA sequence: TGTGCCAGTTGCGGGAACTCCTACAATGAGCAGTTCTTC.

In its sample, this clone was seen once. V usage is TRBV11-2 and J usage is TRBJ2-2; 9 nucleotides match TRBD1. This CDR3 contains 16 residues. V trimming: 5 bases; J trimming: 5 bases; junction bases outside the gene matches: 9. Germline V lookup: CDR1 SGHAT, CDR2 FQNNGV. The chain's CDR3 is CASSTHMTGGTGELFF. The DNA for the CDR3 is TGTGCCAGCAGCACCCACATGACAGGGGGAACCGGGGAGCTGTTTTTT. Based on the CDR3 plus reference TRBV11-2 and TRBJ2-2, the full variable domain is EAGVAQSPRYKIIEKRQSVAFWCNPISGHATLYWYQQILGQGPKLLIQFQNNGVVDDSQLPKDRFSAERLKGVDSTLKIQPAKLEDSAVYLCASSTHMTGGTGELFFGEGSRLTVL.

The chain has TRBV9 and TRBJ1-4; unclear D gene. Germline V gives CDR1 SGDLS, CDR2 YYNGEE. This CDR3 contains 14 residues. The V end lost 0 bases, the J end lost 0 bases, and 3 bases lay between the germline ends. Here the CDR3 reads CASSVGPTNEKLFF. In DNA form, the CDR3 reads TGTGCCAGCAGCGTAGGTCCAACTAATGAAAAACTGTTTTTT. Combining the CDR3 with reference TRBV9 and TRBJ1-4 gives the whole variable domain DSGVTQTPKHLITATGQRVTLRCSPRSGDLSVYWYQQSLDQGLQFLIQYYNGEERAKGNILERFSAQQFPDLHSELNLSSLELGDSALYFCASSVGPTNEKLFFGSGTQLSVL.

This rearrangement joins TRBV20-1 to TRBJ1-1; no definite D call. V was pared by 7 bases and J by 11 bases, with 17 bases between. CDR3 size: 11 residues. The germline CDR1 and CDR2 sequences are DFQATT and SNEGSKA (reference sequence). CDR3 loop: CSVSVGIEAFF. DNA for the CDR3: TGCAGTGTTAGTGTGGGGATTGAGGCTTTCTTT.

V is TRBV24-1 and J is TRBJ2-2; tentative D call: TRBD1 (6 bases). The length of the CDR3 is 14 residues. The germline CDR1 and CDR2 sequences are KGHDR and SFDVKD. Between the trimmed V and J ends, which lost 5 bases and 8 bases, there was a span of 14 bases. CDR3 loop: CATSVATGRGELFF. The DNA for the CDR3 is TGTGCCACCAGTGTCGCGACAGGAAGGGGGGAGCTGTTTTTT.